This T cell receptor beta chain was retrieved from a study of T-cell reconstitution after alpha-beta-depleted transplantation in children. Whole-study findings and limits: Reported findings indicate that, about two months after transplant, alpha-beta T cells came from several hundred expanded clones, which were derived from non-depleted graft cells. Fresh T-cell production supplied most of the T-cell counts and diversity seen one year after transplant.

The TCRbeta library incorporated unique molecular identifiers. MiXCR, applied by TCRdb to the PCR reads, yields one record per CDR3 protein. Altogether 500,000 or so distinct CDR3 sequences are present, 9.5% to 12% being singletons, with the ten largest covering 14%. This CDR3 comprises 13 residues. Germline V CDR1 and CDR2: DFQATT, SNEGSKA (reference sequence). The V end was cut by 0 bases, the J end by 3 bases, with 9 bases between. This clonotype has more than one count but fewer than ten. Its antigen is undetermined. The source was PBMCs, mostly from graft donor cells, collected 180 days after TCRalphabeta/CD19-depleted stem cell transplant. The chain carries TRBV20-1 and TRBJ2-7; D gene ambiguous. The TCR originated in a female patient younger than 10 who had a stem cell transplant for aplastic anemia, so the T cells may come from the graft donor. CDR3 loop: CSARDRSNYEQYV. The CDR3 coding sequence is TGCAGTGCTAGAGATCGCTCGAACTACGAGCAGTACGTC.